The rows below give T cell receptor beta chains drawn from one sample of a study of vaccination effects on CD4 cells after COVID-19. Their target antigens are unknown. Sequencing used immunoSEQ multiplex PCR; TCRdb keeps in-frame clones, though not all of them. This sample has tens of thousands of clones, with around 67% found just once. The sample here was CD4+ T cells from PBMCs cultured with SARS-CoV-2 spike peptides, taken before COVID-19 vaccination. These receptors came from a human donor who received a COVID-19 vaccine. The CDR3 runs from the conserved cysteine through the conserved F or W. D genes are given only for firm matches. Rows give clone size only sometimes, using once, few, many, or a class for an expanded clone.

j_call v_call d_call clone_size cdr3_aa cdr3_nt
TRBJ1-1 TRBV21-1 . few CASSTPSRPRVRTEAFF TGTGCCAGCAGCACCCCTTCGCGGCCCAGGGTACGGACTGAAGCTTTCTTT
TRBJ1-5 TRBV7-9 . . CASSLGGDFQPQHF TGTGCCAGCAGCTTAGGGGGGGACTTTCAGCCCCAGCATTTT
TRBJ1-2 TRBV4-2 . . CASSQDLHSTTYGYTF TGTGCCAGCAGCCAAGATCTCCACTCGACTACTTATGGCTACACCTTC
TRBJ1-6 TRBV5-1 . . CASSLSPGPSSNSPLHF TGCGCCAGCAGCTTGTCGCCAGGGCCCTCGTCGAATTCACCCCTCCACTTT
TRBJ2-3 TRBV7-3 . . CASSFGWGGRSSTDTQYF TGTGCCAGCAGCTTTGGGTGGGGGGGCCGGTCGAGCACAGATACGCAGTATTTT
TRBJ2-7 TRBV5-6 . . CASSLRQFSEQYF TGTGCCAGCAGCTTGCGGCAGTTTAGCGAGCAGTACTTC
TRBJ2-5 TRBV7-9 . . CASSFSRRQGQETQYF TGTGCCAGCAGCTTCTCTCGCCGGCAGGGACAAGAGACCCAGTACTTC
TRBJ2-7 TRBV30 TRBD1 . CAWRNIGQGYEQYF TGTGCCTGGAGAAACATAGGACAGGGCTACGAGCAGTACTTC
TRBJ1-4 TRBV25-1 TRBD1 . CASSHLPGQGNEKLFF TGTGCCAGCAGCCACTTACCGGGACAGGGTAATGAAAAACTGTTTTTT
TRBJ2-1 TRBV12-3/TRBV12-4 TRBD2 . CASRTSGGEQFF TGTGCCAGCAGGACGAGCGGGGGTGAGCAGTTCTTC
TRBJ2-1 TRBV5-1 . . CASSLTTYNEQFF TGCGCCAGCAGCTTGACAACCTACAATGAGCAGTTCTTC
TRBJ2-3 TRBV24-1 . . CATSEGAREAPSDTQYF TGTGCCACCAGTGAGGGGGCTAGGGAAGCCCCTTCAGATACGCAGTATTTT
TRBJ2-1 TRBV29-1 TRBD2 . CSDLTRLAGRYEQFF TGCAGCGATCTAACCCGGCTAGCGGGACGATATGAGCAGTTCTTC
TRBJ2-3 TRBV20-1 . . CSADDSQYF TGCAGTGCGGATGACTCGCAGTATTTT
TRBJ2-3 TRBV7-2 . . CASSLWFGVVGVRTDTQYF TGTGCCAGCAGCTTATGGTTTGGGGTGGTAGGGGTAAGGACAGATACGCAGTATTTT
TRBJ2-1 TRBV14 . once CASSPYGSITYNEQFF TGTGCCAGCAGCCCCTATGGTAGTATTACCTACAATGAGCAGTTCTTC
TRBJ2-5 TRBV30 TRBD2 . CACSSGRAGTQYF TGTGCCTGTTCTTCCGGGAGGGCCGGGACCCAGTACTTC
TRBJ1-1 TRBV12-3/TRBV12-4 . once CASSHDTSAEAFF TGTGCCAGCAGTCATGACACCTCGGCGGAAGCTTTCTTT
TRBJ1-4 TRBV15 . . CATSPRSTNEKLFF TGTGCCACCAGCCCCAGAAGTACTAATGAAAAACTGTTTTTT
TRBJ2-7 TRBV2 . . CASSSGTASYEQYF TGTGCCAGCAGTTCCGGGACTGCTTCCTACGAGCAGTACTTC
TRBJ1-6 TRBV6-5 TRBD1 . CASTRTGGQNSPLHF TGTGCCAGCACTCGGACAGGGGGGCAAAATTCACCCCTCCACTTT
TRBJ1-5 TRBV18 . . CASSPGGHQPQHF TGTGCCAGCTCACCGGGGGGTCATCAGCCCCAGCATTTT